The 26 T cell receptor beta chains presented below share a single source sample, sequenced in a study of tumor-infiltrating lymphocytes in primary liver carcinoma. Co-extraction of both nucleic acids (RNA and DNA) used about 20-33 mg of unsorted bulk tissue. cDNA specific to TCR beta was made from 500 ng of total RNA, with a constant-region primer employed for priming. The TCR beta library was amplified through three nested multiplex PCR rounds in a modified ARM-PCR procedure. The first two PCR rounds, around 10 cycles each, used TRBV1-TRBV30 forward primers and a C-beta reverse primer. TCRdb re-called the multiplex PCR reads through MiXCR, storing one row per CDR3 protein. The profile shows 99,000 or so distinct CDR3 sequences, about four fifths of them singletons. Source material: liver tumor tissue from sampling region 3. The subset here: tumor region T3, left-lateral pole. These receptor sequences come from a man in his forties with primary liver carcinoma and hepatitis B virus infection.

In the case of this clonotype: This is likely a read error, given that the CDR3 carries no conserved phenylalanine or tryptophan at its end. The CDR3 bases are TGTGCCAGCAGCCTCTTGGACGATCAGCCCCAGCATGTT. It encodes CASSLLDDQPQHV. V usage is TRBV12-3 or TRBV12-4 and J usage is TRBJ1-5; D remains unclear. The CDR3 is made up of 13 amino acids. With 6 bases removed from V and 5 bases from J, the gap between germline ends came to 11 bases.

The chain carries TRBV29-1 and TRBJ2-5; 12 bases match TRBD2. CDR1 SQVTM and CDR2 ANQGSEA come from the germline V gene. There are 14 residues in the CDR3. J gave up 4 bases and V 8 bases, and 8 bases lay outside the gene matches. The CDR3 spells CSFILAGGVETQYF. Written as DNA, the CDR3 is TGCAGCTTTATACTAGCGGGAGGAGTAGAGACCCAGTACTTC.

A note on this clonotype: A junction end diverges from the germline sequence, so it may reflect a read error. The chain is built from TRBV6-2 or TRBV6-3 and TRBJ2-7; a weak D match, TRBD2 (6 bases). CDR1 and CDR2 from the germline V gene are MNHEY and SVGEGT. This CDR3 is built from 15 residues. The CDR3 DNA reads as TGTACCAGCAGTTATAAGCCTAGCGACTCCTACGAGCAGTACTTC. This encodes CTSSYKPSDSYEQYF.

This clonotype was seen a handful of times. This chain joins TRBV4-1 and TRBJ2-7; D gene uncertain. The J call could be wrong; TRBJ2-1 is a better fit for the DNA end. Germline V gene lookup returns CDR1 MGHRA and CDR2 YSYEKL. This CDR3 is 14 amino acids long. In DNA form, the CDR3 reads TGCGCCAGCAGCCAAGAGACCCTTGTTGACGAGCAGTTCTTC. Encoded protein: CASSQETLVDEQFF.

Regarding this clonotype: The junction does not match germline at one end; this may be a read error. The chain couples TRBV6-5 to TRBJ2-7, with 7 bases that match TRBD1. Germline lookup yields CDR1 MNHEY and CDR2 SVGAGI. The CDR3 is 14 amino acids. The CDR3 reads CVSSARGGGYEQYF. CDR3 nucleotides: TGTGTCAGCAGTGCTCGAGGGGGCGGGTACGAGCAATACTTC.

A word on this clonotype: In this CDR3 the conserved last residue, phenylalanine or tryptophan, is missing, so a read error is likely. The V call is TRBV5-6, the J call TRBJ1-1; 8 bases are shared with TRBD1. The ends lost 4 bases at V and 7 bases at J; junction bases unmatched: 9. Germline CDR1 and CDR2: SGHDT and YYEEEE. The CDR3 loop spans 14 amino acids. The CDR3 here is CASSVRQGRIEAFV. The CDR3 nucleotides read TGTGCCAGCAGCGTACGACAGGGGCGGATTGAAGCTTTCGTT.

This sequence joins TRBV18 and TRBJ2-3; D ambiguous. Germline V CDR1 and CDR2: KGHSH, LQKENI. Between the trimmed V and J ends, which lost 10 bases and 1 base, there was a span of 12 bases. This CDR3 contains 13 residues. In DNA form, the CDR3 reads TGTGCCATCTCCGTCGCCCGCACAGATACGCAGTATTTT. It codes for CAISVARTDTQYF.

Regarding this clonotype: Since no conserved phenylalanine or tryptophan closes the CDR3, a read error is the likely cause. The limits of the CDR3 on the DNA are not certain, so only TCRdb's listed CDR3 is given. The chain employs TRBV29-1 and TRBJ1-4. Inclusive of both ends, the CDR3 amounts to 14 amino acids. Germline values: CDR1 SQVTM, CDR2 ANQGSEA. The CDR3 region is CSGGNPATNEKLFY.

A note on this clonotype: This may be a read error, as it is one base from a much larger clone. The rearrangement links TRBV10-2 to TRBJ2-7; no firm D call. Germline assignment: CDR1 WSHSY and CDR2 SAAADI. The V gene lost 6 bases and the J gene lost 0 bases, with 12 bases spanning the gap. This CDR3 contains 14 residues. Here the CDR3 reads CASSADMHSYEQYF. The CDR3 DNA reads TGCGCCAGCAGCGCCGATATGCACTCCTACGAGCAGTACTTC.

Judged by abundance, this clonotype is medium-sized. The genes are TRBV12-3 or TRBV12-4 and TRBJ2-3; 12 nucleotides line up with TRBD1. This CDR3 contains 13 residues. The J segment lost 7 bases and the V segment lost 6 bases, leaving 2 bases of the junction unmatched. The CDR3 DNA sequence: TGTGCCAGCAGGGGGACAGGGGGCTATACGCAGTATTTT. Its translation: CASRGTGGYTQYF.

This clonotype was counted a single time. This CDR3 is missing its conserved last phenylalanine or tryptophan, likely due to a read error. The rearrangement links TRBV29-1 to TRBJ1-2; D is uncertain. Germline V gives CDR1 SQVTM, CDR2 ANQGSEA. The CDR3 runs 14 residues. Trimming removed 1 base at V and 9 bases at J, with 18 bases between. CDR3 coding DNA: TGCAGCGTTGAAGCGGAAGAAGGAGTGGATAGCTACACCTCC. It encodes CSVEAEEGVDSYTS.

Of note for this clonotype: The conserved phenylalanine or tryptophan normally closing the CDR3 is absent here, so this likely arose from a read error. This rearrangement joins TRBV7-9 to TRBJ2-1; a possible D gene is TRBD2 (6 bases). The V gene's germline CDR1 is SEHNR and CDR2 FQNEAQ (reference sequence). This CDR3 has 17 residues. Deletions cut 5 bases from V and 3 bases from J, with 20 bases between. The chain's CDR3 is CASSRISGQLNYNEQFL. The CDR3 region has the DNA TGTGCCAGCAGCCGGATTAGCGGACAACTAAACTACAATGAGCAGTTCTTA.

The chain couples TRBV4-2 to TRBJ2-3, with a weak D call TRBD2 (5 bases). Germline V lookup: CDR1 LGHNA, CDR2 YNFKEQ. The ends were cut back, 8 bases at V and 0 bases at J, with 15 bases in the middle. This CDR3 is built from 15 residues. CDR3 region: CASGLRGLSTDTQYF. CDR3 DNA: TGTGCCAGCGGCCTAAGAGGGCTGAGCACAGATACGCAGTATTTT.

Details on this clonotype: A read error is likely, as this CDR3 ends without the conserved phenylalanine or tryptophan. This chain connects TRBV20-1 to TRBJ1-1, with TRBD1 as a possible D gene (5 bases). CDR1 is DFQATT, CDR2 SNEGSKA, per germline (reference sequence). V was cut by 2 bases and J by 2 bases, with 9 bases left in between. CDR3 size: 13 residues. The CDR3 DNA reads as TGCAGTGCTAGACCCGACAGAAACACTGAAGCTTTCTTA. This codes for CSARPDRNTEAFL.

The chain carries TRBV6-1 and TRBJ2-5; 9 nucleotides match TRBD2. The trim removed 9 bases at V and 4 bases at J, leaving 15 bases unmatched. The CDR3 is made up of 16 amino acids. The V gene's germline CDR1 is MNHNS and CDR2 SASEGT. CDR3 protein: CARSPRISGSIETQYF. Written as DNA, the CDR3 is TGTGCCAGAAGTCCCCGGATTAGCGGGAGTATAGAGACCCAGTACTTC.

For this clonotype: Germline is not matched at one junction end, which may reflect a read error. This chain links TRBV5-1 with TRBJ2-7; D gene ambiguous. The CDR3 has 15 residues. CDR1 is SGHRS, CDR2 YFSETQ, per germline. CDR3 loop: CASNLDAGGFYEQYF. For the CDR3, the DNA is TGCGCCAGCAACTTGGATGCAGGTGGCTTCTACGAGCAGTACTTC.

This clonotype was observed a few times. A read error may be the cause here, since a much bigger clone is one base away. The chain uses TRBV14 and TRBJ2-1; 8 bases are shared with TRBD1. The trim removed 3 bases at V and 9 bases at J, leaving 10 bases unmatched. The length of the CDR3 is 15 residues. Germline lookup yields CDR1 SGHDN and CDR2 FVKESK. The CDR3 DNA follows: TGTGCCAGCAGCCACGTTCGAGCAGGGGGCATTGAGCAGTTCTTC. Its translation is CASSHVRAGGIEQFF.

This clonotype was seen a handful of times. The V call is TRBV12-3 or TRBV12-4, the J call TRBJ2-5; tentative D call: TRBD1 (6 bases). Trimming left V 9 bases short and J 1 base short, with 15 bases between. This CDR3 region has 14 residues. The CDR3 bases are TGTGCCAGTCCTCAGGGGCAGTCCCAAGAGACCCAGTACTTC. It translates to CASPQGQSQETQYF.

A remark on this clonotype: A read error is likely, as this CDR3 ends without the conserved phenylalanine or tryptophan. V is TRBV29-1 and J is TRBJ2-7; maybe TRBD1 (6 bases). CDR1 SQVTM and CDR2 ANQGSEA come from the germline V gene. CDR3 size: 11 residues. The CDR3 reads CSVEGGYEQYS. The CDR3 nucleotides read TGCAGTGTTGAAGGGGGTTATGAGCAGTACTCC.

As for this clonotype: One end of the junction varies from germline; a read error may be responsible. The chain employs TRBV6-1 and TRBJ2-5; D is perhaps TRBD2 (6 bases). Germline assignment: CDR1 MNHNS and CDR2 SASEGT. The CDR3 is made up of 13 amino acids. The CDR3 DNA follows: TGTGCTAGCAGCAGGGACTTAGGAGAGACCCAGTGGTTC. Translating gives CASSRDLGETQWF.

This clonotype has just one count. The chain is built from TRBV5-1 and TRBJ1-6, with 7 bases fitting TRBD1. CDR3 length equals 16 residues. Losses at the gene ends were 8 bases for V and 4 bases for J; bases not matched to a gene: 12. Germline-derived CDR1 and CDR2 are SGHRS and YFSETQ. CDR3 in amino acids: CASSKEQGLYNSPLHF. CDR3 nucleotide sequence: TGCGCCAGTAGCAAGGAACAGGGGCTGTATAATTCACCCCTCCACTTT.

Details on this clonotype: The CDR3 carries no conserved terminal phenylalanine or tryptophan, so it likely arises from a read error. The rearrangement links TRBV11-1 to TRBJ1-6; D not resolved. Trimming pared 9 bases from V and 9 bases from J, leaving 15 bases between. From germline, CDR1 is SGHAT and CDR2 FQDESV (reference sequence). This CDR3 region has 13 residues. CDR3 sequence reads: CASSRILVSPLHL. The CDR3 coding sequence is TGTGCCAGTAGCCGGATACTCGTTTCACCCCTCCACCTT.

On this clonotype itself: One end of the junction fails to match germline, which may point to a read error. This chain links TRBV6-2 or TRBV6-3 with TRBJ2-7; D unresolved. The CDR3 has 17 residues. Germline-derived CDR1 and CDR2 are MNHEY and SVGEGT. As DNA, the CDR3 is TGTGCCTGCAGTTACTCAGATTTGGGATGGAGAACCTACGAGCAGTACTTC. Its translation is CACSYSDLGWRTYEQYF.

This clonotype appeared once. The genes are TRBV5-8 and TRBJ2-2, with 7 bases that match TRBD2. The germline V gene has CDR1 SGHTS and CDR2 YDEGEE. This CDR3 is 15 amino acids long. For the CDR3, the DNA is TGTACCAACAGCTCGAACGGGGGGTACACCGGGGAGCTGTTTTTT. This sequence encodes CTNSSNGGYTGELFF.

On this clonotype itself: Its ends do not fully match the called genes, so a read error is possible. V usage is TRBV10-1 and J usage is TRBJ2-2, with 7 bases aligning to TRBD2. The CDR3 spans 14 residues. CDR1 and CDR2 (germline): WNHNN, SYGVQD (reference sequence). CDR3 sequence: CATRSSGIVGELLF. CDR3 in DNA: TGCGCCACTAGGTCCAGCGGGATCGTCGGGGAGCTGTTATTT.

In the case of this clonotype: At one end the junction does not follow the germline gene, possibly because of a read error. Here the CDR3 DNA reads TGCAACGTTGATGGAGGATGGGGTATGAACACTGAAGCTTTTTTT. Its protein product is CNVDGGWGMNTEAFF. This rearrangement joins TRBV29-1 to TRBJ1-1, with D unclear. The CDR3 runs to 15 residues. Looked up from germline, CDR1 is SQVTM and CDR2 is ANQGSEA.